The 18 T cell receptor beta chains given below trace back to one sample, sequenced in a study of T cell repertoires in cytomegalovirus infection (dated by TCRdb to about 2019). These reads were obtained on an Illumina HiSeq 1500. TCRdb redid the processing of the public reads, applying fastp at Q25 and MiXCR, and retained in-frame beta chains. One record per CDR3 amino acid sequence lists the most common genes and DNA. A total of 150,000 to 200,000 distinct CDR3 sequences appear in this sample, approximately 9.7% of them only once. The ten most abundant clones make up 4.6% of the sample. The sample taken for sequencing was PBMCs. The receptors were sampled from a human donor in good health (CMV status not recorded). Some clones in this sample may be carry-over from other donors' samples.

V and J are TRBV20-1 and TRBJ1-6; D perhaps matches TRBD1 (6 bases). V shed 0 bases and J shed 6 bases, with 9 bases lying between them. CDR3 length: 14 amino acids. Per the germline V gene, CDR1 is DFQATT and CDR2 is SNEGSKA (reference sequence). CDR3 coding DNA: TGCAGTGCTAGAGAACAGGGCTTTAATTCACCCCTCCACTTT. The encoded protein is CSAREQGFNSPLHF.

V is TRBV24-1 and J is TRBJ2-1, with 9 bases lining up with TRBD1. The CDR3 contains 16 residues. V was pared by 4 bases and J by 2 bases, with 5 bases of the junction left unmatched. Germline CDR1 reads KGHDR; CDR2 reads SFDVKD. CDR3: CATSDSGQGTYNEQFF. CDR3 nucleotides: TGTGCCACCAGTGACTCCGGACAGGGGACCTACAATGAGCAGTTCTTC.

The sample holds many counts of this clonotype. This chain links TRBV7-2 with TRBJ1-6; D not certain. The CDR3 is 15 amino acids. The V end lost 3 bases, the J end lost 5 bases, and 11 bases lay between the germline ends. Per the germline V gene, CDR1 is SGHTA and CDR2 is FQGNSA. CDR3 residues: CASSFRVSDNSPLHF. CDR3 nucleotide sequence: TGTGCCAGCAGCTTTAGGGTGTCGGATAATTCACCCCTCCACTTT.

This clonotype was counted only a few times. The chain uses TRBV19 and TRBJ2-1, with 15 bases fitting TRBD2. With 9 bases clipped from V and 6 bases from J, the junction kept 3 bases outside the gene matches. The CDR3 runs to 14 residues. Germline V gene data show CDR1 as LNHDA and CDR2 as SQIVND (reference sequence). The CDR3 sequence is CASRTSGRANEQFF. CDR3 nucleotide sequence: TGTGCCAGCCGGACTAGCGGGAGGGCCAATGAGCAGTTCTTC.

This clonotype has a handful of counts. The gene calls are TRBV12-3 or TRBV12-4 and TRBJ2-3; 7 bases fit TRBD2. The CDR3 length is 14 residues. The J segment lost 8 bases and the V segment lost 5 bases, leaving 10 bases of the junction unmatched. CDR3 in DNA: TGTGCCAGCAGTCCCCCGACAGCGGGGATTACGCAGTATTTT. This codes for CASSPPTAGITQYF.

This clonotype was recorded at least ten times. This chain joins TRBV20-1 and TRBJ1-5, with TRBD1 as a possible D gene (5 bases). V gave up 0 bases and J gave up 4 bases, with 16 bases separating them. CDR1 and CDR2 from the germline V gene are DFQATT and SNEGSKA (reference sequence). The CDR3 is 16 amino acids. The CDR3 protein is CSAREWGEVPNQPQHF. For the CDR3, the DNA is TGCAGTGCTAGAGAATGGGGGGAGGTTCCTAATCAGCCCCAGCATTTT.

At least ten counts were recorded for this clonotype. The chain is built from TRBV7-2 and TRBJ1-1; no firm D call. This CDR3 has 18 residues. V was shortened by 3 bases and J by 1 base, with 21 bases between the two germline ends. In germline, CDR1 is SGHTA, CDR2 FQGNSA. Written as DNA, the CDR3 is TGTGCCAGCAGCTTGAGATCGTGGGGTGGAAGGGAGAACACTGAAGCTTTCTTT. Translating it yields CASSLRSWGGRENTEAFF. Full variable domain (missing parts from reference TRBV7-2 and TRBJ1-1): GAGVSQSPSNKVTEKGKDVELRCDPISGHTALYWYRQSLGQGLEFLIYFQGNSAPDKSGLPSDRFSAERTGGSVSTLTIQRTQQEDSAVYLCASSLRSWGGRENTEAFFGQGTRLTVV.

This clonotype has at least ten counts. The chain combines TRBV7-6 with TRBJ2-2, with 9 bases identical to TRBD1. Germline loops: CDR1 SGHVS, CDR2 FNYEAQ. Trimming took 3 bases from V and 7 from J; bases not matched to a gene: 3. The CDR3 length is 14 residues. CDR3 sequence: CASSLDRGGGELFF. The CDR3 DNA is TGTGCCAGCAGCTTGGACAGGGGTGGCGGGGAGCTGTTTTTT.

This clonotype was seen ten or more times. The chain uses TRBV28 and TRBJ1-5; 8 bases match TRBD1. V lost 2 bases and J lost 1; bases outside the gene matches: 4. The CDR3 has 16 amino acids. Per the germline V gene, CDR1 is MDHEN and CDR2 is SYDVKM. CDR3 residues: CASSLPDRASNQPQHF. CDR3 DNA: TGTGCCAGCAGTTTACCGGACAGGGCGAGCAATCAGCCCCAGCATTTT.

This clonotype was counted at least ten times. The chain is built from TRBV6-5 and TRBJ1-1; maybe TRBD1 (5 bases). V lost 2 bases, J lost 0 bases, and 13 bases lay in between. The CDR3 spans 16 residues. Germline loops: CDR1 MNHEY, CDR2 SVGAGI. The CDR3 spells CASSYQSGTLNTEAFF. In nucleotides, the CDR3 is TGTGCCAGCAGTTACCAGAGTGGGACGTTGAACACTGAAGCTTTCTTT.

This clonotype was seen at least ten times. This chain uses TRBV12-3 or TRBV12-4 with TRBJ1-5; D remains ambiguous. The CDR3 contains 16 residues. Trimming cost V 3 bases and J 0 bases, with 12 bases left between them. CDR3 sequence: CASSFNVMDSNQPQHF. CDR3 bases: TGTGCCAGCAGTTTCAATGTTATGGATAGCAATCAGCCCCAGCATTTT.

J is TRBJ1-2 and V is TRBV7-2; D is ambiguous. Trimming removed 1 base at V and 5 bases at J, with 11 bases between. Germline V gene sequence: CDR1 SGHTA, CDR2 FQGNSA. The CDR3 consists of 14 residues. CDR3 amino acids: CASSLDVQRYGYTF. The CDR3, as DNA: TGTGCCAGCAGCTTAGACGTACAGAGGTATGGCTACACCTTC.

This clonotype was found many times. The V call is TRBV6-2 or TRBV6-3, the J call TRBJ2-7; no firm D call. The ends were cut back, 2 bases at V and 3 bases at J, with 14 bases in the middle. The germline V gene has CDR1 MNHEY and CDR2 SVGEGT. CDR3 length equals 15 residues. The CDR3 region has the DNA TGTGCCAGCAGTTACCGGACGACAAGGGTCTACGAGCAGTACTTC. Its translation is CASSYRTTRVYEQYF.

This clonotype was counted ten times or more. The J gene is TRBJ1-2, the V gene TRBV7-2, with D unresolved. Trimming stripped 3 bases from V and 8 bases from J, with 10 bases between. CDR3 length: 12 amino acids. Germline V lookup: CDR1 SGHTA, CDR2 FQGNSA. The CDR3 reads CASSFLTGGYTF. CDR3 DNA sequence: TGTGCCAGCAGCTTTCTTACTGGGGGCTACACCTTC.

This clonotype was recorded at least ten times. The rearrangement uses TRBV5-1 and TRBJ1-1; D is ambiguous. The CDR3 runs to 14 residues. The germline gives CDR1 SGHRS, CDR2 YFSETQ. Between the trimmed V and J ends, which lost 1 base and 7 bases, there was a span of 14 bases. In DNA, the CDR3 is TGCGCCAGCAGCTTGCTCGGAGGGTTGGATGAAGCTTTCTTT. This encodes CASSLLGGLDEAFF.

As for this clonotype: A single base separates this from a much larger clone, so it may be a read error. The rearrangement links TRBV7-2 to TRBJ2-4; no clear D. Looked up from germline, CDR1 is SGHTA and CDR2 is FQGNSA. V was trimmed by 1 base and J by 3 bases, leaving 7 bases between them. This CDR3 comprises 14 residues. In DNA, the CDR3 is TGTGCCAGCAGCTTAGACGGGCACAAAAACATTCAGTACTTC. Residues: CASSLDGHKNIQYF.

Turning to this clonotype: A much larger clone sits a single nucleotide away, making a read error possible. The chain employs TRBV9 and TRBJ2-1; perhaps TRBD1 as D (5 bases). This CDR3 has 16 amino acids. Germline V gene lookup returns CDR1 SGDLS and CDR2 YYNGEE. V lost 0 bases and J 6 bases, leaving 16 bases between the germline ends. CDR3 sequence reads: CASSVEVCGASNEQFF. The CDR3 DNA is TGTGCCAGCAGCGTAGAAGTTTGTGGGGCTTCCAATGAGCAGTTCTTC.

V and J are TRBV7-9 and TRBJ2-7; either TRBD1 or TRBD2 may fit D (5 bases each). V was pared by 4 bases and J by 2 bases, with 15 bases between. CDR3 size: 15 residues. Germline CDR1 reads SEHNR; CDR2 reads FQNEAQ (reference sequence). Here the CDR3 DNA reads TGTGCCAGCAGCTCAGCCGGGACCGCAACCTACGAGCAGTACTTC. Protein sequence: CASSSAGTATYEQYF.